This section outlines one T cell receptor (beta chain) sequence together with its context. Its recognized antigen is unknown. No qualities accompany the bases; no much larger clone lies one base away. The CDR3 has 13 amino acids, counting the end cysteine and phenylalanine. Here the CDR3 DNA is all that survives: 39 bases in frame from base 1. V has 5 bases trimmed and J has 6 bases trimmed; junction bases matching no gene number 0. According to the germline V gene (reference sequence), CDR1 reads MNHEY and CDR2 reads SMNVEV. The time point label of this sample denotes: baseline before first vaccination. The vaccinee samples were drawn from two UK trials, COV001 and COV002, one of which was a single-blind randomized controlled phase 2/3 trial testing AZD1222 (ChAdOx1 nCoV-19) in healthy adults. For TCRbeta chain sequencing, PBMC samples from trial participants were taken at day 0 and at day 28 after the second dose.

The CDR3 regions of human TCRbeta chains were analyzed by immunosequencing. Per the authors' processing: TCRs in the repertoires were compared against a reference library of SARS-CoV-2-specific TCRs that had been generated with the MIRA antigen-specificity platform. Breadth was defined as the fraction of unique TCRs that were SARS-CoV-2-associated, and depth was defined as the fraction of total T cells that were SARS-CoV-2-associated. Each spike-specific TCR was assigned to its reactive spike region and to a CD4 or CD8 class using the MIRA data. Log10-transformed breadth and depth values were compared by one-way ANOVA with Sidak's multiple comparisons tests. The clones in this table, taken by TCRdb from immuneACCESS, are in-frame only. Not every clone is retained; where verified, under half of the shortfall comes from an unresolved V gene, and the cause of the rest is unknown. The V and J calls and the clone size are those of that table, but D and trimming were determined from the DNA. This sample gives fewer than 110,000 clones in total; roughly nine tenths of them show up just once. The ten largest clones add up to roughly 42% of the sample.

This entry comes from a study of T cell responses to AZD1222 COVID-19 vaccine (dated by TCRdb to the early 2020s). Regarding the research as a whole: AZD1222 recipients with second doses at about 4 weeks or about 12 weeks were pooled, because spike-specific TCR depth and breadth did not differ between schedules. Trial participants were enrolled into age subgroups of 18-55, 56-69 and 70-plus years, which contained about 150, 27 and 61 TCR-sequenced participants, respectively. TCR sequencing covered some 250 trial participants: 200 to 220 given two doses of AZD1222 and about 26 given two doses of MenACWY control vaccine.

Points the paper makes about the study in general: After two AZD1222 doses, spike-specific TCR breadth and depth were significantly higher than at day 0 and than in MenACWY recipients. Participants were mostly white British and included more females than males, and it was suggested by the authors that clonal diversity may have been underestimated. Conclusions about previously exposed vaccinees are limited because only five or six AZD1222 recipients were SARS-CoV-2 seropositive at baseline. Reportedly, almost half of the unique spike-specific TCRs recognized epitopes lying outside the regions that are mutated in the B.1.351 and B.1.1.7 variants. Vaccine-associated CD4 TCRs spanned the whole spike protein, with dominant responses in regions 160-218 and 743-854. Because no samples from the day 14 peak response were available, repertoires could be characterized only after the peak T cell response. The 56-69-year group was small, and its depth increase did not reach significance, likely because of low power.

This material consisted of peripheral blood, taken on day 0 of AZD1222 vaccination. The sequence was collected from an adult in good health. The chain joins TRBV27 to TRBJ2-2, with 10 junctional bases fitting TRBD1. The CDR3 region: CASSDRGPGELFF. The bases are TGTGCCAGCAGTGACAGGGGGCCCGGGGAGCTGTTTTTT.